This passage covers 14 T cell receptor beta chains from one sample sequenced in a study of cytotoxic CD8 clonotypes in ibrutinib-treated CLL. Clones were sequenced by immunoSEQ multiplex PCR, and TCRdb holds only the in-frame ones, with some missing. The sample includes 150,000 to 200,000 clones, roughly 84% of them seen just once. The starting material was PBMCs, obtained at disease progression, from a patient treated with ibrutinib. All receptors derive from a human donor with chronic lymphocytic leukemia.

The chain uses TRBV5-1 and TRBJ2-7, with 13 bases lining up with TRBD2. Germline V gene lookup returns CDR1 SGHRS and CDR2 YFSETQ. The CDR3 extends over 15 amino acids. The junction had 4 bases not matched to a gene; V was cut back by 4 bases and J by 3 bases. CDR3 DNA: TGCGCCAGCAGCATAGGACTAGCGGGAGTCTACGAGCAGTACTTC. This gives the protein CASSIGLAGVYEQYF.

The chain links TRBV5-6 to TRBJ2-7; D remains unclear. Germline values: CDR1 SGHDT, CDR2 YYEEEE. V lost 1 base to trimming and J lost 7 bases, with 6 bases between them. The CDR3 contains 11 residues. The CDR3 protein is CASSLLREQYF. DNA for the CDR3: TGTGCCAGCAGCTTGTTAAGGGAGCAGTACTTC. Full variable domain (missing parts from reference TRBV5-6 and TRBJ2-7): DAGVTQSPTHLIKTRGQQVTLRCSPKSGHDTVSWYQQALGQGPQFIFQYYEEEERQRGNFPDRFSGHQFPNYSSELNVNALLLGDSALYLCASSLLREQYFGPGTRLTVT.

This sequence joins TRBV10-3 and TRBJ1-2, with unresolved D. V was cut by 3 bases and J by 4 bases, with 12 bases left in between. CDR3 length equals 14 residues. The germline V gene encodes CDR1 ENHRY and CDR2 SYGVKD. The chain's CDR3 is CAISEESFLYGYTF. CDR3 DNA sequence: TGTGCCATCAGTGAAGAGTCTTTCCTCTATGGCTACACCTTC.

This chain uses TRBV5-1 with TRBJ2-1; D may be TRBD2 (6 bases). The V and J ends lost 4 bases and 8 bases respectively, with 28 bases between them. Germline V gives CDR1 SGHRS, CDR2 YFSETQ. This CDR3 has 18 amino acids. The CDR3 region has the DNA TGCGCCAGCAGCGCTGCTTTAGGGCGGGATACTGTCGGGGATGAGCAGTTCTTC. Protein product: CASSAALGRDTVGDEQFF.

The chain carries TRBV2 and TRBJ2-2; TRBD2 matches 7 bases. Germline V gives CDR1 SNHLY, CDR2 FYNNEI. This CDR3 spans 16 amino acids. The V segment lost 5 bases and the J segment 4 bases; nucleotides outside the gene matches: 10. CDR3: CASSPGTTTTTGELFF. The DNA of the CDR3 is TGTGCCAGCAGTCCCGGGACTACCACAACCACCGGGGAGCTGTTTTTT. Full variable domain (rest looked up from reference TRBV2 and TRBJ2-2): EPEVTQTPSHQVTQMGQEVILRCVPISNHLYFYWYRQILGQKVEFLVSFYNNEISEKSEIFDDQFSVERPDGSNFTLKIRSTKLEDSAMYFCASSPGTTTTTGELFFGEGSRLTVL.

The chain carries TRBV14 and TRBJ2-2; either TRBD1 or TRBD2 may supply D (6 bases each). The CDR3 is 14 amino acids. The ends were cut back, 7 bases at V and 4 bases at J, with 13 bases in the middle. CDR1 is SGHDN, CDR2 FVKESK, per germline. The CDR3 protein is CASMRGVGTGELFF. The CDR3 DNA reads TGTGCCAGCATGAGGGGGGTCGGCACCGGGGAGCTGTTTTTT.

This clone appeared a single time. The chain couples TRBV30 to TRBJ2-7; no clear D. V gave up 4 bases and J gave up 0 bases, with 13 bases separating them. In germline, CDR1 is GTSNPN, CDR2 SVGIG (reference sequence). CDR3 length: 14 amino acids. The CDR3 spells CAWIVQRTSYEQYF. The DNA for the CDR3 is TGTGCCTGGATAGTACAGAGGACCTCCTACGAGCAGTACTTC. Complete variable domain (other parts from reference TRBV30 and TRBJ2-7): SQTIHQWPATLVQPVGSPLSLECTVEGTSNPNLYWYRQAAGRGLQLLFYSVGIGQISSEVPQNLSASRPQDRQFILSSKKLLLSDSGFYLCAWIVQRTSYEQYFGPGTRLTVT.

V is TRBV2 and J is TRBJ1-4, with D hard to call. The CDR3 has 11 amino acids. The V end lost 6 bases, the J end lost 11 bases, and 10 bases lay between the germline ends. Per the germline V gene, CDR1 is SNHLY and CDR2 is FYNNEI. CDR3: CASSLPAKLFF. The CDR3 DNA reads TGTGCCAGCAGCCTCCCGGCCAAACTGTTTTTT.

The CDR3 DNA follows: TGCGCCAGCAGCCAAGATGCACGACTAGCGGGACGACTCTACGAGCAGTACTTC. Its protein is CASSQDARLAGRLYEQYF. The V call is TRBV4-3, the J call TRBJ2-7, with TRBD2 identical over 11 bases. Germline loops: CDR1 LGHNA, CDR2 YSLEER. This CDR3 is 18 amino acids long. With 0 bases clipped from V and 3 bases from J, the junction kept 10 bases outside the gene matches.

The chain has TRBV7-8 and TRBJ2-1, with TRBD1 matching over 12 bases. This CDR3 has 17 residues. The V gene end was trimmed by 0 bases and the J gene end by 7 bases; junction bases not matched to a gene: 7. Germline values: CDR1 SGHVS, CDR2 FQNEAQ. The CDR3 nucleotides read TGTGCCAGCAGCTTAGCGGCGGGACAGGGGGCTCGGAATGAGCAGTTCTTC. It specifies CASSLAAGQGARNEQFF. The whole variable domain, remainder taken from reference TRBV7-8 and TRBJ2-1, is GAGVSQSPRYKVAKRGQDVALRCDPISGHVSLFWYQQALGQGPEFLTYFQNEAQLDKSGLPSDRFFAERPEGSVSTLKIQRTQQEDSAVYLCASSLAAGQGARNEQFFGPGTRLTVL.

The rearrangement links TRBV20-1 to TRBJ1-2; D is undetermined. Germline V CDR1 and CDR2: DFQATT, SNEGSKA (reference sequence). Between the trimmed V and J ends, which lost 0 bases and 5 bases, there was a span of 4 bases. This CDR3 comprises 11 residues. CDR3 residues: CSARDGYGYTF. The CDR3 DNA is TGCAGTGCTAGAGATGGGTATGGCTACACCTTC.

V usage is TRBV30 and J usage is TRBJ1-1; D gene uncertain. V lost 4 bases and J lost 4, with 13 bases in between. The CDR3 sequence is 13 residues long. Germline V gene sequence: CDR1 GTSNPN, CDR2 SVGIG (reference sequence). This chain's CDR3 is CAWKSLGRTEAFF. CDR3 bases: TGTGCCTGGAAGTCTCTAGGGCGCACTGAAGCTTTCTTT.

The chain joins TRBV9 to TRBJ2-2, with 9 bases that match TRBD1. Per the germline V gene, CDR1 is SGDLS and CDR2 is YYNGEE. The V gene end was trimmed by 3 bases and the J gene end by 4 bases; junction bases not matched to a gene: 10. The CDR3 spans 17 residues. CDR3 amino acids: CASSGQDRGILTGELFF. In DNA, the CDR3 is TGTGCCAGCAGCGGCCAGGACAGGGGAATTCTCACCGGGGAGCTGTTTTTT.

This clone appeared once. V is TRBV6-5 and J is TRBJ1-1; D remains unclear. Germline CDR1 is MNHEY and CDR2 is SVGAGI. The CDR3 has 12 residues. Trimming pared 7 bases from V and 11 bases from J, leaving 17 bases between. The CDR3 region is CASTSTALVAFF. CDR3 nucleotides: TGTGCCAGCACTTCAACGGCCCTCGTTGCTTTCTTT.